This T cell receptor beta chain was identified in a study of shared clonotypes between healthy human individuals. Points on this clone: Its antigen is undetermined. The same CDR3 is also encoded by other DNA sequences in this sample.

Study-level points and caveats: Generation probabilities of non-shared clonotypes were lower (relative to those shared by all four donors).

Splitting the CD4+ cells yielded a CD45RA+ naive subset and a CD45RA-negative memory subset. Per germline, CDR1 SGHRS and CDR2 YFSETQ. The V end was cut by 2 bases, the J end by 0 bases, with 7 bases between. The CDR3 is 14 amino acids. Original handling: From ImmunoSEQ came sequences covering only the junction and carrying no quality scores, so filtering differed. TCRdb keeps only in-frame clones here, not all; method: immunoSEQ multiplex PCR. Clonal size and the V and J genes are those of that table, whereas D and trimming came from the DNA. The sample records 2 million to 3 million clones, under 95% being singletons.

This receptor was taken from a man younger than 35 in good health. Some clones in this sample may be carry-over from other donors' samples. Sequenced input: naive CD4+ T cells from PBMCs. Subset described: CD45RA+ positively selected. This rearrangement joins TRBV5-1 to TRBJ2-3; TRBD2 is a possible D gene (5 bases). The CDR3: CASSLADSTDTQYF. CDR3 coding DNA: TGCGCCAGCAGCTTAGCGGATAGCACAGATACGCAGTATTTT.